This T cell receptor (beta chain) came from a study of cytomegalovirus exposure and HLA in healthy donors. CDR1 and CDR2 from the germline V gene are MNHNS and SASEGT. The CDR3 is 13 amino acids. V dropped 7 bases and J dropped 8; count of bases not matched to a gene: 9. Regarding the study as a whole: About 87% or about 30% of the time was how often most TCR beta V segments were productive, according to an earlier analysis.

To note about this clone: Its matching antigen is unknown.

It was with 60 Vbeta and 13 Jbeta primers that the PCR ran. The repertoire was sequenced with immunoSEQ multiplex PCR; TCRdb's copy has only in-frame clones and lacks some. The sample carries fewer than 110,000 clones, 75% to 90% recorded once. The chain joins TRBV6-1 to TRBJ1-2; TRBD1 aligns across 8 bases. Sequencing was performed on PBMCs. This sequence was found in a man aged 25-40 years in good health and CMV-seronegative. CDR3 region: CASKRTGFKGYTF. CDR3 bases: TGTGCCAGCAAGAGGACAGGGTTTAAAGGCTACACCTTC.